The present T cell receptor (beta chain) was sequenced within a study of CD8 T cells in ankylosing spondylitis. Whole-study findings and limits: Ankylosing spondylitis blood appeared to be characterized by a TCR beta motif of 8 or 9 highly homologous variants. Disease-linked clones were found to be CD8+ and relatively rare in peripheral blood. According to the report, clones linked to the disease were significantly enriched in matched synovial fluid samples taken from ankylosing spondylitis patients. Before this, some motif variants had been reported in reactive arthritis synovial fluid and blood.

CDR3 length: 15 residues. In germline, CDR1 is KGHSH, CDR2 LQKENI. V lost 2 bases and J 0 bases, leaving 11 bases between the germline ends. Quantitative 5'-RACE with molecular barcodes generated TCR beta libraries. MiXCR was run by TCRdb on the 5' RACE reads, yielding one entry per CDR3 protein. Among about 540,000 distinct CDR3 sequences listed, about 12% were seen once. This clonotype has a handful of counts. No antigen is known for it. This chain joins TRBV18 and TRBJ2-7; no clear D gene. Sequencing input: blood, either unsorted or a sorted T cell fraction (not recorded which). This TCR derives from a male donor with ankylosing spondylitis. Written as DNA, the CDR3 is TGTGCCAGCTCACCAAACCCTTCTTTCTCCTACGAGCAGTACTTC. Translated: CASSPNPSFSYEQYF.